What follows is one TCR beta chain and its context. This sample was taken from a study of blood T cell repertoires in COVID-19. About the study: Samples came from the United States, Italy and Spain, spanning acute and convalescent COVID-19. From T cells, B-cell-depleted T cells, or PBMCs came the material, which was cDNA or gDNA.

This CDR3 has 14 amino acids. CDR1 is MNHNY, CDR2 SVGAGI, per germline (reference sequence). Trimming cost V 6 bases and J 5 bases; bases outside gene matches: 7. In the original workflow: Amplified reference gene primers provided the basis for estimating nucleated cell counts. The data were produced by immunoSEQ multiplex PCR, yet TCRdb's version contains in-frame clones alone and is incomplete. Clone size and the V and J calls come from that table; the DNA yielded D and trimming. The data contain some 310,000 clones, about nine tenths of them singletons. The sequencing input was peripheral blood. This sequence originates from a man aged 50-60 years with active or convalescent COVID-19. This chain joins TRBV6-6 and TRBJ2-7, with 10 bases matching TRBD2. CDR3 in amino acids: CASSGLAAFHEQYF. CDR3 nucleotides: TGTGCCAGCAGCGGACTAGCGGCGTTCCACGAGCAGTACTTC.